The 20 T cell receptor beta chains below were found in one sample sequenced in a study of blood T cell repertoires in COVID-19. Profiled with immunoSEQ multiplex PCR; TCRdb holds only in-frame clones, not every one. The sample consists of just under 350,000 clones, about 90% of them appearing once. Material: peripheral blood. The receptors were gathered from a woman between 18 and 29 years old who had recovered from COVID-19.

The gene calls are TRBV5-1 and TRBJ2-3; weak D call: TRBD1 (6 bases). The CDR3 extends over 15 amino acids. The V gene's germline CDR1 is SGHRS and CDR2 YFSETQ. The V gene lost 2 bases and the J gene lost 4 bases, with 14 bases spanning the gap. The CDR3 sequence is CASSLGTLGADTQYF. The CDR3 nucleotides are TGCGCCAGCAGCTTAGGGACACTAGGGGCAGATACGCAGTATTTT.

The rearrangement links TRBV4-1 to TRBJ2-5; 7 bases are shared with TRBD1. The CDR3 has 15 amino acids. V shed 4 bases, J shed 4 bases, and the junction held 9 bases outside the gene matches. Germline V gene sequence: CDR1 MGHRA, CDR2 YSYEKL. The CDR3 spells CASSPQGSQGETQYF. In nucleotides, the CDR3 is TGCGCCAGCAGCCCACAGGGGTCTCAAGGAGAGACCCAGTACTTC.

The chain combines TRBV10-3 with TRBJ2-7; 11 bases line up with TRBD2. The CDR3 runs to 18 residues. Germline V gene sequence: CDR1 ENHRY, CDR2 SYGVKD. V shed 3 bases, J shed 0 bases, and the junction held 10 bases outside the gene matches. CDR3: CAISDDLIAGGSSYEQYV. In DNA form, the CDR3 reads TGTGCCATCAGTGATGATCTTATAGCGGGAGGGAGCTCCTACGAGCAGTACGTC.

DNA for the CDR3: TGCGCCAGCAGCGTGGGACTAGCGGGCGGCACAGATACGCAGTATTTT. Translation: CASSVGLAGGTDTQYF. The chain couples TRBV4-3 to TRBJ2-3, with TRBD2 matching over 12 bases. The V segment lost 5 bases and the J segment 1 base; nucleotides outside the gene matches: 4. The CDR3 loop spans 16 amino acids. Germline V CDR1 and CDR2: LGHNA, YSLEER.

This clone came up a few times. The V gene is TRBV27, the J gene TRBJ1-1, with 9 bases matching TRBD1. Germline V gene sequence: CDR1 MNHEY, CDR2 SMNVEV (reference sequence). CDR3 size: 15 residues. V was clipped by 2 bases and J by 3 bases; unmatched bases: 4. This chain's CDR3 is CASSLRRQGDTEAFF. The CDR3 bases are TGTGCCAGCAGTTTACGACGACAGGGGGACACTGAAGCTTTCTTT.

V is TRBV19 and J is TRBJ1-6; a weak D match, TRBD1 (6 bases). V was trimmed by 6 bases and J by 7 bases, leaving 16 bases between them. The CDR3 loop spans 15 amino acids. Per germline, CDR1 LNHDA and CDR2 SQIVND (reference sequence). The CDR3 nucleotides are TGTGCCAGTAGCCCACAGGGCATGGGGAATTCACCCCTCCACTTT. Translating gives CASSPQGMGNSPLHF.

CDR3 sequence (DNA): TGTGCCAGCAGCTTAGATCACGGGAGATTAGATACGCAGTATTTT. This translates into CASSLDHGRLDTQYF. V gene TRBV11-3 combines with J gene TRBJ2-3, with D possibly being TRBD2 (6 bases). V lost 0 bases and J 5 bases, leaving 12 bases between the germline ends. The CDR3 runs to 15 residues. Germline V gives CDR1 SGHNT, CDR2 YENEEA.

The J gene is TRBJ2-5, the V gene TRBV7-9; D ambiguous. Germline values: CDR1 SEHNR, CDR2 FQNEAQ (reference sequence). Trimming pared 5 bases from V and 1 base from J, leaving 8 bases between. This CDR3 spans 13 amino acids. The CDR3 DNA is TGTGCCAGCAGCCGAGACACCCAAGAGACCCAGTACTTC. Encoded protein: CASSRDTQETQYF.

J is TRBJ1-4 and V is TRBV11-3; 8 nucleotides align to TRBD1. V lost 6 bases, J lost 8 bases, and 11 bases stayed unmatched. The CDR3 runs to 15 residues. Per germline, CDR1 SGHNT and CDR2 YENEEA. CDR3 bases: TGTGCCAGCAGTACAGGGACAGGTTGGAACGAAAAACTGTTTTTT. This encodes CASSTGTGWNEKLFF.

This clone showed up just once. This chain joins TRBV11-2 and TRBJ1-4; tentative D call: TRBD1 (5 bases). The germline V gene has CDR1 SGHAT and CDR2 FQNNGV. CDR3 length equals 14 residues. The V end lost 5 bases, the J end lost 10 bases, and 17 bases lay between the germline ends. The CDR3 DNA reads as TGTGCCAGCAGCACCGCGAGCGTGGGGCGAAAACTGTTTTTT. Its protein is CASSTASVGRKLFF. The full variable domain, its missing parts supplied by reference TRBV11-2 and TRBJ1-4, is EAGVAQSPRYKIIEKRQSVAFWCNPISGHATLYWYQQILGQGPKLLIQFQNNGVVDDSQLPKDRFSAERLKGVDSTLKIQPAKLEDSAVYLCASSTASVGRKLFFGSGTQLSVL.

V is TRBV7-9 and J is TRBJ2-7; TRBD1 agrees at 11 bases. Germline CDR1 reads SEHNR; CDR2 reads FQNEAQ (reference sequence). Trimming removed 2 bases from V and 6 bases from J; junction bases left unmatched: 6. This CDR3 region has 15 residues. The CDR3 sequence: CASSLSYGTGGEQYV. The CDR3 DNA follows: TGTGCCAGCAGCTTATCATACGGGACAGGGGGCGAGCAGTACGTC.

The chain uses TRBV20-1 and TRBJ2-5; 7 nucleotides agree with TRBD1. The V segment lost 3 bases and the J segment 6 bases; nucleotides outside the gene matches: 10. The CDR3 totals 14 residues. CDR1 and CDR2 from the germline V gene are DFQATT and SNEGSKA (reference sequence). CDR3 protein: CSASTGEGGKTQYF. The CDR3 DNA follows: TGCAGTGCTAGTACAGGGGAAGGTGGGAAGACCCAGTACTTC.

V usage is TRBV18 and J usage is TRBJ2-2, with 8 nucleotides matching TRBD2. The trim removed 2 bases at V and 4 bases at J, leaving 6 bases unmatched. Germline CDR1 reads KGHSH; CDR2 reads LQKENI. This CDR3 region has 16 residues. As DNA, the CDR3 is TGTGCCAGCTCACCATCGGGGGGGACGTCCACCGGGGAGCTGTTTTTT. It codes for CASSPSGGTSTGELFF.

DNA of the CDR3: TGTGCCAGCAGCTCCCGACAGGGAGTTGGAAACACCATATATTTT. This encodes CASSSRQGVGNTIYF. This chain joins TRBV9 and TRBJ1-3, with TRBD1 identical over 7 bases. Germline-derived CDR1 and CDR2 are SGDLS and YYNGEE. This CDR3 region has 15 residues. J lost 3 bases, V lost 4 bases, and 7 bases had no gene match.

The chain uses TRBV19 and TRBJ2-1, with D possibly matching TRBD2 (5 bases). V was shortened by 2 bases and J by 8 bases, with 19 bases between the two germline ends. The CDR3 has 16 amino acids. From germline, CDR1 is LNHDA and CDR2 SQIVND (reference sequence). CDR3 amino acids: CASSIRNVGLRDEQFF. CDR3 sequence (DNA): TGTGCCAGTAGTATAAGAAACGTCGGACTTAGGGATGAGCAGTTCTTC.

The chain joins TRBV5-1 to TRBJ2-3, with 8 positions matching TRBD1. The V gene's germline CDR1 is SGHRS and CDR2 YFSETQ. V shed 0 bases and J 2 bases; nucleotides not matched to a gene: 5. This CDR3 has 16 residues. DNA of the CDR3: TGCGCCAGCAGCTTGGTGACAGGGGCCGACACAGATACGCAGTATTTT. Translated: CASSLVTGADTDTQYF.

The chain uses TRBV11-3 and TRBJ2-5; D gene uncertain. From germline, CDR1 is SGHNT and CDR2 YENEEA. CDR3 length: 14 amino acids. The ends were cut back, 3 bases at V and 2 bases at J, with 10 bases in the middle. CDR3: CASSLGRWQETQYF. CDR3 in DNA: TGTGCCAGCAGCTTGGGCCGATGGCAAGAGACCCAGTACTTC.

A few counts support this clone. The CDR3 DNA reads TGTGCCAGCAGCGATGAGCCCCCTTACGAGCAGTACGTC. Its translation: CASSDEPPYEQYV. The chain joins TRBV7-9 to TRBJ2-7; no clear D gene. The germline V gene has CDR1 SEHNR and CDR2 FQNEAQ (reference sequence). CDR3 length: 13 residues. Trimming stripped 5 bases from V and 4 bases from J, with 12 bases between.

The gene calls are TRBV27 and TRBJ1-5; D gene uncertain. From germline, CDR1 is MNHEY and CDR2 SMNVEV (reference sequence). Trimming shortened V by 3 bases and J by 7 bases, and 19 bases separated the two germline ends. The CDR3 runs to 16 residues. The CDR3 is CASSFSGIGIAQPQHF. CDR3 nucleotides: TGTGCCAGCAGTTTCTCTGGAATAGGTATAGCCCAGCCCCAGCATTTT.

The chain uses TRBV11-3 and TRBJ2-1; 9 bases align to TRBD2. Germline CDR1 reads SGHNT; CDR2 reads YENEEA. With V trimmed by 5 bases and J by 0 bases, 5 bases remained unmatched. The CDR3 totals 16 residues. The CDR3 loop reads CASSPAGGSSYNEQFF. DNA for the CDR3: TGTGCCAGCAGCCCAGCGGGAGGTAGCTCCTACAATGAGCAGTTCTTC.